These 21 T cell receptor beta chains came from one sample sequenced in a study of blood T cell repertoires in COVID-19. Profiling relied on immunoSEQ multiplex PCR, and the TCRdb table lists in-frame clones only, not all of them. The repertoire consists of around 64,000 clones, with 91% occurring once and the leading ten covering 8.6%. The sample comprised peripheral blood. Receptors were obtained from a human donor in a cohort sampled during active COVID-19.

For the CDR3, the DNA is TGCAGCGTTGACCCCAGAGGGGGAGTAGGCAATGAGCAGTTCTTC. Translating gives CSVDPRGGVGNEQFF. This chain links TRBV29-1 with TRBJ2-1, with D perhaps matching TRBD1 (6 bases). Germline values: CDR1 SQVTM, CDR2 ANQGSEA. Trimming removed 3 bases at V and 6 bases at J, with 18 bases between. The CDR3 sequence is 15 residues long.

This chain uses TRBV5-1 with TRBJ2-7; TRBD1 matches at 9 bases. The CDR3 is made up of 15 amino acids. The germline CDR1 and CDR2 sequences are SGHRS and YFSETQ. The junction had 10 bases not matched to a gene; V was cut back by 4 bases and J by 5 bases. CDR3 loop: CASSGWTGAWDEQYF. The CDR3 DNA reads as TGCGCCAGCAGCGGGTGGACAGGGGCGTGGGACGAGCAGTACTTC. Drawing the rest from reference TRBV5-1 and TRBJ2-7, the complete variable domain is KAGVTQTPRYLIKTRGQQVTLSCSPISGHRSVSWYQQTPGQGLQFLFEYFSETQRNKGNFPGRFSGRQFSNSRSEMNVSTLELGDSALYLCASSGWTGAWDEQYFGPGTRLTVT.

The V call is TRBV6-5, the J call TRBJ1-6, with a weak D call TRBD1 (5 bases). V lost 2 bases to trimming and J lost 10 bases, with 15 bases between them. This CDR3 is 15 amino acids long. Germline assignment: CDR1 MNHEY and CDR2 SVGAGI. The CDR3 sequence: CASSYVVGGNSPLHF. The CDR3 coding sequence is TGTGCCAGCAGTTACGTGGTTGGGGGGAACTCACCCCTCCACTTT.

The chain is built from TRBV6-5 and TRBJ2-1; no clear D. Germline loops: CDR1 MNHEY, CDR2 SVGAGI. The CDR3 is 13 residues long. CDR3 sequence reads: CASLLSVYNEQFF. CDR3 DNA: TGTGCTAGCCTACTATCCGTCTACAATGAGCAGTTCTTC.

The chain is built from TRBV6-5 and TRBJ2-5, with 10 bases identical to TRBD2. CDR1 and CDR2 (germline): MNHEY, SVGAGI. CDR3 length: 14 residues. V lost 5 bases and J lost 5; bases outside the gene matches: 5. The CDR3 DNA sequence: TGTGCCAGCAGTACTAGCGGGAATGGGGAGACCCAGTACTTC. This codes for CASSTSGNGETQYF.

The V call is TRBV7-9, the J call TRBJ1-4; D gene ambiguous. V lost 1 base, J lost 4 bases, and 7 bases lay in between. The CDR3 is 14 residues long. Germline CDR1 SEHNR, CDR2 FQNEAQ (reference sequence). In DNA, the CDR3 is TGTGCCAGCAGCTTAGACACGTATAATGAAAAACTGTTTTTT. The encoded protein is CASSLDTYNEKLFF.

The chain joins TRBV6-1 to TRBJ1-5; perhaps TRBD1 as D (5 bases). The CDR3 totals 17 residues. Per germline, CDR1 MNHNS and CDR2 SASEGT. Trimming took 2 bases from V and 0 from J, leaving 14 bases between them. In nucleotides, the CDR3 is TGTGCCAGCAGTGAAAACAGAGACAGCCATAGCAATCAGCCCCAGCATTTT. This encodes CASSENRDSHSNQPQHF.

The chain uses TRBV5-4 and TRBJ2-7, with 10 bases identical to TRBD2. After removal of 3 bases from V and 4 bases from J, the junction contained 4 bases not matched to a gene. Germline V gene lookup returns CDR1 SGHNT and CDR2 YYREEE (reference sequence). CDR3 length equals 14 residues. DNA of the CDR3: TGTGCCAGCAGCTCTAGCGGGGGACGGTACGAGCAGTACTTC. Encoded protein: CASSSSGGRYEQYF.

The CDR3 protein is CASSPNRGEKLFF. CDR3 nucleotide sequence: TGTGCCAGCAGCCCCAACCGAGGGGAAAAACTGTTTTTT. The chain recombines TRBV21-1 with TRBJ1-4. TRBV21-1 has pseudogene status. The CDR3 extends over 13 amino acids.

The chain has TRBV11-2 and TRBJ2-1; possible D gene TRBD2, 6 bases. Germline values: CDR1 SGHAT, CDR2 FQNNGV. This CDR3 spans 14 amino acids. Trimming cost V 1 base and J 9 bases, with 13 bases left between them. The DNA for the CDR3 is TGTGCCAGCAGCTTAGTTCGCGGGGCCCTTGAGCAGTTCTTC. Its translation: CASSLVRGALEQFF.

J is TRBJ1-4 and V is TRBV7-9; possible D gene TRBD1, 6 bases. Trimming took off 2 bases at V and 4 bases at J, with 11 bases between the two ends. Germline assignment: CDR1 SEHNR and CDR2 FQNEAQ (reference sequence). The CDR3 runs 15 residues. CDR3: CASSLFTGLNEKLFF. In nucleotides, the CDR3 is TGTGCCAGCAGCTTATTCACAGGGCTTAATGAAAAACTGTTTTTT. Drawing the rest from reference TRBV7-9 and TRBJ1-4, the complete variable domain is DTGVSQNPRHKITKRGQNVTFRCDPISEHNRLYWYRQTLGQGPEFLTYFQNEAQLEKSRLLSDRFSAERPKGSFSTLEIQRTEQGDSAMYLCASSLFTGLNEKLFFGSGTQLSVL.

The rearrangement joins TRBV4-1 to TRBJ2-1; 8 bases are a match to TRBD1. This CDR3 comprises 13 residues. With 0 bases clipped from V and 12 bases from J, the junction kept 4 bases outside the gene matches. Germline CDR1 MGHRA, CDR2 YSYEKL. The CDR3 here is CASSQERDRGQFF. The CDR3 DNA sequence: TGCGCCAGCAGCCAAGAACGAGACAGGGGGCAGTTCTTC.

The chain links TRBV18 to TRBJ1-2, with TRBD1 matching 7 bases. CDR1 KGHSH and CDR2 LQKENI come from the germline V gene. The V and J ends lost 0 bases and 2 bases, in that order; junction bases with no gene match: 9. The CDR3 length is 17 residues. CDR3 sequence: CASSPPVGQSSNYGYTF. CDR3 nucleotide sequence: TGTGCCAGCTCACCACCGGTGGGACAGAGTTCAAACTATGGCTACACCTTC.

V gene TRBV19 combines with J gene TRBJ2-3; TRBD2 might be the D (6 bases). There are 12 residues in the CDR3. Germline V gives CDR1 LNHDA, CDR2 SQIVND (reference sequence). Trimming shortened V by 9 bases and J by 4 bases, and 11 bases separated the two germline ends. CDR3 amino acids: CARPPGADTQYF. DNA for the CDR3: TGTGCCAGACCCCCGGGGGCAGATACGCAGTATTTT.

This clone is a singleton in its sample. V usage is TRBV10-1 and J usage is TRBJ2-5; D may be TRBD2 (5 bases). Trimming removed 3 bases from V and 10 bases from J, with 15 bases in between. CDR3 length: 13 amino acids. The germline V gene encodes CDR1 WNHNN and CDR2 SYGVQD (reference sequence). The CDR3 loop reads CASSESLAPGQYF. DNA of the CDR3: TGCGCCAGCAGTGAATCCCTAGCCCCAGGCCAGTACTTC.

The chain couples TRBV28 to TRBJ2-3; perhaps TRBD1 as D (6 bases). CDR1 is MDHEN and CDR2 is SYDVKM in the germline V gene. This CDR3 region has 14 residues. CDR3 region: CGAAGHPRGDTQYF. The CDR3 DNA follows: TGTGGAGCCGCAGGACACCCGAGGGGGGATACGCAGTATTTT. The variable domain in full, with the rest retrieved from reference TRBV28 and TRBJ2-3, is DVKVTQSSRYLVKRTGEKVFLECVQDMDHENMFWYRQDPGLGLRLIYFSYDVKMKEKGDIPEGYSVSREKKERFSLILESASTNQTSMYLCGAAGHPRGDTQYFGPGTRLTVL.

The CDR3 region has the DNA TGTGCCAGCAGTTACAGCGCGGGGGTATACGAGCAGTACTTC. Amino acid sequence: CASSYSAGVYEQYF. V is TRBV6-2 or TRBV6-3 and J is TRBJ2-7; 7 nucleotides line up with TRBD2. The CDR3 covers 14 residues. Germline lookup yields CDR1 MNHEY and CDR2 SVGEGT. The junction had 5 bases not matched to a gene; V was cut back by 2 bases and J by 4 bases.

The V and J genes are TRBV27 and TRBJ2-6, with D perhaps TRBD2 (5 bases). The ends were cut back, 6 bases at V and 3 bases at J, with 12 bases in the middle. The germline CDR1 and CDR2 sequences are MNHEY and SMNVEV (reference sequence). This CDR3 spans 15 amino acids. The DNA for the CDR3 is TGTGCCAGCAGACGGGGTTCAGTTGGGGCCAACGTCCTGACTTTC. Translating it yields CASRRGSVGANVLTF.

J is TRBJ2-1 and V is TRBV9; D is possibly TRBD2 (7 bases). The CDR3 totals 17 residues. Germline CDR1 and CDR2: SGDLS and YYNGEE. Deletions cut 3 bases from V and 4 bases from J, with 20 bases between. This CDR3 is CASSAIGGAYPYNEQFF. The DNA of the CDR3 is TGTGCCAGCAGCGCCATTGGGGGGGCGTATCCGTACAATGAGCAGTTCTTC. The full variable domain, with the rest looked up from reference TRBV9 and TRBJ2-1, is DSGVTQTPKHLITATGQRVTLRCSPRSGDLSVYWYQQSLDQGLQFLIQYYNGEERAKGNILERFSAQQFPDLHSELNLSSLELGDSALYFCASSAIGGAYPYNEQFFGPGTRLTVL.

CDR3 sequence: CASSLRWRRGATTDTQYF. DNA for the CDR3: TGTGCCAGCAGCTTAAGGTGGAGGCGGGGTGCTACCACAGATACGCAGTATTTT. The chain recombines TRBV7-2 with TRBJ2-3, with D perhaps TRBD2 (6 bases). Looked up from germline, CDR1 is SGHTA and CDR2 is FQGNSA. The CDR3 extends over 18 amino acids. V shed 2 bases and J shed 2 bases, with 20 bases lying between them.

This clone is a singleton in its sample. CDR3 in DNA: TGTGCCAGCAGCTTACATCCCTACGAGCAGTACTTC. It yields the protein CASSLHPYEQYF. The chain carries TRBV7-9 and TRBJ2-7; D remains unclear. The germline CDR1 and CDR2 sequences are SEHNR and FQNEAQ (reference sequence). The CDR3 covers 12 residues. V lost 2 bases and J lost 2, with 4 bases in between.